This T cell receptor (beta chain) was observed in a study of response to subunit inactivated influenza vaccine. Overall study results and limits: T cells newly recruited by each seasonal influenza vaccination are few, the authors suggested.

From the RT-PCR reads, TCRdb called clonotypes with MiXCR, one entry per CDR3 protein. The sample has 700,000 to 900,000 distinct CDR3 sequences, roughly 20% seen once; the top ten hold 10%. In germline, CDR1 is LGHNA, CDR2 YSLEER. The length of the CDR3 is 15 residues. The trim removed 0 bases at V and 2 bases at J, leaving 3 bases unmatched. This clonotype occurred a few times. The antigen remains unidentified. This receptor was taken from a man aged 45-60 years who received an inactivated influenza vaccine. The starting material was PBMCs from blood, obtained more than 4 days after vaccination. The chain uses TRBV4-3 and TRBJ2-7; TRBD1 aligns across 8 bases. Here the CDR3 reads CASSQERTGTYEQYF. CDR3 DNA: TGCGCCAGCAGCCAAGAACGGACAGGGACCTACGAGCAGTACTTC.